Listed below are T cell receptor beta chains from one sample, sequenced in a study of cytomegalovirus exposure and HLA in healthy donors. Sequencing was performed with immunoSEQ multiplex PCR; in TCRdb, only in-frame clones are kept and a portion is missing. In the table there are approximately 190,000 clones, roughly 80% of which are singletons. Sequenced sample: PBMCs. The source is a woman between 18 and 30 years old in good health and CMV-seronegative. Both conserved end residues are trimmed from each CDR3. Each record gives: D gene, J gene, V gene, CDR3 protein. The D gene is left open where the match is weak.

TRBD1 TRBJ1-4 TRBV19 ASSPTGVSEKLF
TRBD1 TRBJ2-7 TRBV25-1 ASSVTGTYEQY
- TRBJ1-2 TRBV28 ASSLAGQQYGYT
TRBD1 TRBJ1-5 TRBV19 ASSIGDRGRQPQH
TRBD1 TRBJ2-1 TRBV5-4 ASSWGQPNEQF
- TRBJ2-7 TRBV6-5 ASSYSLGAYEQY
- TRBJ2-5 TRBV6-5 ASSKGETQY
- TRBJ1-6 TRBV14 ASSQVRGEGDAYNSPLH
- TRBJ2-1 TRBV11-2 ASSFRDWDNEQF
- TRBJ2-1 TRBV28 ASSLVPGYEQF
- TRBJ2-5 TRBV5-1 ASRRAGAPRETQY
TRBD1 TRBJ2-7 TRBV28 ASSFRTGTSYEQY
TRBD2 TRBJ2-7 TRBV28 ASSFFSGTGYEQY
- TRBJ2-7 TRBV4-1 ASSQDSGDWEQY
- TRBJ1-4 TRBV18 ASSPTGIGEKLF
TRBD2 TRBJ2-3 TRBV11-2 ASSQAGGITDTQY
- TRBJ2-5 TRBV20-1 SAQGETQY
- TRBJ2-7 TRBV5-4 ASSLDRAALYEQY
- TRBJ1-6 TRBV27 ASSTLYSGSPLH
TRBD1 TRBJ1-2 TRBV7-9 SSSPTGEGYT
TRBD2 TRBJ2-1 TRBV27 ASSLLAGYNEQF
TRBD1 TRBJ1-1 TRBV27 ASRPGQGYMNTEAF
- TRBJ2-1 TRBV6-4 ASSAPGSWYNEQF
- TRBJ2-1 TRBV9 ASSGPLRGHYNEQF
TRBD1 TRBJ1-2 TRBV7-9 ASSLGTGVNYGYT
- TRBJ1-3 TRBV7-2 ASSVSRNTIY
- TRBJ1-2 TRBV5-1 ASSWGPSSNYGYT
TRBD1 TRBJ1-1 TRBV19 ASNRQGGAEAF
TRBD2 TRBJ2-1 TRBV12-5 ASGLPGTSGGNYNEQF
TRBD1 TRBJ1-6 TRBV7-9 ASSSRGNSPLH